The 9 T cell receptor beta chains below all came from one sample that was sequenced in a study of CD8 T cells in ankylosing spondylitis. Regarding the study as a whole: Several highly homologous variants made up a TCR beta motif, and this motif appeared characteristic of ankylosing spondylitis blood.

For these receptors, no antigen is known. TCRdb redid the calling of the 5' RACE reads with MiXCR, one entry per CDR3 protein. Found here are around 770,000 distinct CDR3 sequences, 12% of them singletons; the top ten hold more than 0.5%. The sequenced sample consisted of blood, either unsorted or a sorted T cell fraction (not recorded which). These receptors all come from a male donor with ankylosing spondylitis.

This clonotype was seen more than once but under ten times. The chain carries TRBV29-1 and TRBJ2-5; the D call may be TRBD1 or TRBD2 (5 bases each). V lost 4 bases and J lost 5, with 14 bases in between. The V gene's germline CDR1 is SQVTM and CDR2 ANQGSEA. This CDR3 comprises 13 residues. For the CDR3, the DNA is TGCAGCGTTGCGAGGGGTTTTGGGGAGACCCAGTACTTC. It encodes CSVARGFGETQYF.

This clonotype was detected only a few times. The chain uses TRBV24-1 and TRBJ2-2; D perhaps matches TRBD2 (5 bases). Germline CDR1 KGHDR, CDR2 SFDVKD. Trimming removed 0 bases from V and 5 bases from J, with 15 bases in between. There are 17 residues in the CDR3. The CDR3 loop reads CATSDLGEGGNTGELFF. CDR3 nucleotides: TGTGCCACCAGTGATTTGGGGGAAGGAGGAAATACCGGGGAGCTGTTTTTT.

This chain joins TRBV7-9 and TRBJ1-2; D is ambiguous. V was trimmed by 0 bases and J by 8 bases, leaving 7 bases between them. CDR1 SEHNR and CDR2 FQNEAQ come from the germline V gene (reference sequence). CDR3 length equals 12 residues. The CDR3 nucleotides are TGTGCCAGCAGCTTAGCGCGGTGGGGCTACACCTTC. Encoded protein: CASSLARWGYTF.

Many counts were recorded for this clonotype. The genes are TRBV5-1 and TRBJ2-5; TRBD1 matches 9 bases. CDR1 and CDR2 from the germline V gene are SGHRS and YFSETQ. This CDR3 region has 15 residues. V was clipped by 2 bases and J by 3 bases; unmatched bases: 5. The CDR3 reads CASSFLGTGKETQYF. CDR3 bases: TGCGCCAGCAGCTTCCTCGGGACAGGGAAAGAGACCCAGTACTTC.

This clonotype was counted between two and nine times. The CDR3 reads CSAHLSGPSTDTQYF. The CDR3 DNA reads as TGCAGTGCACACCTTAGCGGCCCTAGCACAGATACGCAGTATTTT. The rearrangement joins TRBV20-1 to TRBJ2-3; a possible D gene is TRBD2 (6 bases). V dropped 6 bases and J dropped 0 bases, with 16 bases sitting between them. Germline V CDR1 and CDR2: DFQATT, SNEGSKA (reference sequence). This CDR3 contains 15 residues.

The J gene is TRBJ2-5, the V gene TRBV10-1, with TRBD2 matching over 7 bases. The germline V gene has CDR1 WNHNN and CDR2 SYGVQD (reference sequence). The V gene end was trimmed by 5 bases and the J gene end by 5 bases; junction bases not matched to a gene: 2. The CDR3 has 12 residues. CDR3 sequence: CASSNSGETQYF. In DNA form, the CDR3 reads TGCGCCAGCAGTAATAGCGGGGAGACCCAGTACTTC.

Turning to this clonotype: At one end, the junction sequence differs from germline, possibly due to a read error. The rearrangement links TRBV11-3 to TRBJ2-1, with 7 bases matching TRBD2. The CDR3 extends over 15 amino acids. Germline V lookup: CDR1 SGHNT, CDR2 YENEEA. In nucleotides, the CDR3 is TGTGCCAGCAGCCCCAATCGGGGGGACTACAACGAGCAGTTCTTC. It translates to CASSPNRGDYNEQFF. The variable domain in full, with the rest retrieved from reference TRBV11-3 and TRBJ2-1, is EAGVVQSPRYKIIEKKQPVAFWCNPISGHNTLYWYLQNLGQGPELLIRYENEEAVDDSQLPKDRFSAERLKGVDSTLKIQPAELGDSAVYLCASSPNRGDYNEQFFGPGTRLTVL.

This clonotype occurred a few times. The chain combines TRBV6-1 with TRBJ2-2; TRBD2 agrees at 14 bases. Looked up from germline, CDR1 is MNHNS and CDR2 is SASEGT. The J segment lost 9 bases and the V segment lost 6 bases, leaving 9 bases of the junction unmatched. The CDR3 loop spans 16 amino acids. The CDR3: CASRPRLAGGPWELFF. In DNA form, the CDR3 reads TGTGCCAGCAGGCCCCGACTAGCGGGAGGGCCCTGGGAGCTGTTTTTT.

In its sample, this clonotype was seen a few times. The chain joins TRBV29-1 to TRBJ2-1; D is uncertain. The CDR3 length is 15 residues. CDR1 and CDR2 from the germline V gene are SQVTM and ANQGSEA. The V and J ends lost 7 bases and 0 bases respectively, with 16 bases between them. CDR3 coding DNA: TGCAGCGCCCCGACGGGCGCCAGCTCCTACAATGAGCAGTTCTTC. This translates into CSAPTGASSYNEQFF.